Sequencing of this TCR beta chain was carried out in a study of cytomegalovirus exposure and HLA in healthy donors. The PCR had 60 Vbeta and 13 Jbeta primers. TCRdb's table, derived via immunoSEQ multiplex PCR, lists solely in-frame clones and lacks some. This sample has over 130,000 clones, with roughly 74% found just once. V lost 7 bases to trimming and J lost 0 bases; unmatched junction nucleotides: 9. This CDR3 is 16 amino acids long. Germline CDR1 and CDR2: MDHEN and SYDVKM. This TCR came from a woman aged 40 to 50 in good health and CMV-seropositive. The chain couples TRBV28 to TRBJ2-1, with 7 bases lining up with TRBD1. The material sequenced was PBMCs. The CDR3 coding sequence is TGTGCCAGCATGGGTCGCCGGGACAGCTCCTACAATGAGCAGTTCTTC. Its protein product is CASMGRRDSSYNEQFF.